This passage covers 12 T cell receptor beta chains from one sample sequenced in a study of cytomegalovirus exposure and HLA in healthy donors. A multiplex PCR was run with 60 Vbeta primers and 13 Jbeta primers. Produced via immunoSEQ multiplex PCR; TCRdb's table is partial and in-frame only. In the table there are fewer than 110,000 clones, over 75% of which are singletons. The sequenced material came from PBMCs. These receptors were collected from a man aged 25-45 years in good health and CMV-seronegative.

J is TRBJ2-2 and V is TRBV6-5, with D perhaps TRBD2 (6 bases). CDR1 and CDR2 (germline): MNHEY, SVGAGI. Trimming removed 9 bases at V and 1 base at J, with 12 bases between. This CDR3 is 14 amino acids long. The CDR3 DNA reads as TGTGCCAGTAGCTGGGGAGGGAACACCGGGGAGCTGTTTTTT. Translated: CASSWGGNTGELFF.

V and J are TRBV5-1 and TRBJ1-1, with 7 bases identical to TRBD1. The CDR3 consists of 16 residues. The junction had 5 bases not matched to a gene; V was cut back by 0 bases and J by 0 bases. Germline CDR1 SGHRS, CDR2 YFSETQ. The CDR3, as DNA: TGCGCCAGCAGCTTGGAGGGGGCCAACATGAACACTGAAGCTTTCTTT. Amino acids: CASSLEGANMNTEAFF.

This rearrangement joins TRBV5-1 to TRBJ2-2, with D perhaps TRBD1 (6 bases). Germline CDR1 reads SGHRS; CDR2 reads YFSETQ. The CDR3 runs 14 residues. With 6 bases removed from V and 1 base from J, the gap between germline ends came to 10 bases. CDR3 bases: TGCGCCAGCACACAGGGAAGGAACACCGGGGAGCTGTTTTTT. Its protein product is CASTQGRNTGELFF.

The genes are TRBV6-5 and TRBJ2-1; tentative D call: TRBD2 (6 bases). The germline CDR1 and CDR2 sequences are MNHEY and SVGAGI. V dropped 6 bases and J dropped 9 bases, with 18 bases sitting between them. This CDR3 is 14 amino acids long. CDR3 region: CASRPGLPFAEQFF. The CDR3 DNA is TGTGCCAGCAGACCGGGACTCCCCTTCGCTGAGCAGTTCTTC.

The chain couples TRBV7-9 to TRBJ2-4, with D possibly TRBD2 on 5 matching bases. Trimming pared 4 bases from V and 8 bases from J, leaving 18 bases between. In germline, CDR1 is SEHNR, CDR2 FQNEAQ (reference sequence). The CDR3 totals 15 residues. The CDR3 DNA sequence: TGTGCCAGCAGCTCCTCGGACTCGTACCGGGACATTCAGTACTTC. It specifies CASSSSDSYRDIQYF.

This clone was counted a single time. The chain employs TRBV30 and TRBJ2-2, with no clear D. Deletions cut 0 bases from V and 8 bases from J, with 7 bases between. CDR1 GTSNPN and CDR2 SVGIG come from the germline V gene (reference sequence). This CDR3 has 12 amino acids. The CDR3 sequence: CAWSVPGGELFF. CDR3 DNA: TGTGCCTGGAGTGTCCCCGGGGGGGAGCTGTTTTTT.

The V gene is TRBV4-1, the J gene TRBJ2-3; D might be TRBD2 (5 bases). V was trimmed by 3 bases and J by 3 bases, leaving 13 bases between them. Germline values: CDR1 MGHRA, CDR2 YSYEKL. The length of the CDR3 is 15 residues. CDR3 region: CASSHISRRTDTQYF. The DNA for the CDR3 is TGCGCCAGCAGCCACATCTCTCGGAGGACAGATACGCAGTATTTT.

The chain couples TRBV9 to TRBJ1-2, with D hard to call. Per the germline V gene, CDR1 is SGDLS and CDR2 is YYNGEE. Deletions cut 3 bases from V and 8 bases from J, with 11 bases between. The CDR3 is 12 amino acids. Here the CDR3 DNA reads TGTGCCAGCAGCGGAGGGCCCAGGGGCTACACCTTC. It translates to CASSGGPRGYTF.

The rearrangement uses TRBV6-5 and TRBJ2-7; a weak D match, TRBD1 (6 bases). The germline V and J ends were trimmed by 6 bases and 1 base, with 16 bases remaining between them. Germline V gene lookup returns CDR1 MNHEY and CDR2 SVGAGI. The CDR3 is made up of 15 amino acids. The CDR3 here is CASSQQGVGSYEQYF. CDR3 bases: TGTGCCAGCAGCCAACAGGGAGTGGGGTCCTACGAGCAGTACTTC.

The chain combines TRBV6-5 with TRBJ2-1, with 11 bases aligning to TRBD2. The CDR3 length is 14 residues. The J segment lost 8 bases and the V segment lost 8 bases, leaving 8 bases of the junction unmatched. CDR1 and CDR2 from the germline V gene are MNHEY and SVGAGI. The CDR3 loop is CASLGSGRAHEQFF. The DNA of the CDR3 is TGTGCCAGCCTTGGTAGCGGGAGGGCCCATGAGCAGTTCTTC.

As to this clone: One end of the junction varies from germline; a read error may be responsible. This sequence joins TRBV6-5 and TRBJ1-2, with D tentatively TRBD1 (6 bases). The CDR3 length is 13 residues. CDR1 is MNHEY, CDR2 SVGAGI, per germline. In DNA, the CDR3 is TGTGCCAGCAGTTACCTCCCGGACAGTGAGTTAAACTTC. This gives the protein CASSYLPDSELNF.

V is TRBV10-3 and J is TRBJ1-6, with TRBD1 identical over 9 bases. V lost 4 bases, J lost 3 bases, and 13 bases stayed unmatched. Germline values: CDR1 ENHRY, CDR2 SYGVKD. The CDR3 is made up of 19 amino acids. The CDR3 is CAISGQFIGQGNYNSPLHF. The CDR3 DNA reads TGTGCCATCAGTGGACAGTTCATCGGACAGGGGAACTATAATTCACCCCTCCACTTT.